This TCR beta chain was identified during a study of blood T cell repertoires in COVID-19. Germline-derived CDR1 and CDR2 are MNHEY and SVGAGI. V was pared by 7 bases and J by 0 bases, with 7 bases of the junction left unmatched. The CDR3 totals 15 residues. TCRdb keeps only in-frame clones here, not all; method: immunoSEQ multiplex PCR. Counted here are a few hundred thousand clones, approximately 86% occurring once; the ten biggest clones make up about 4.2%. The specimen was PBMCs or T cells enriched from blood (not recorded which). V usage is TRBV6-5 and J usage is TRBJ2-7; TRBD1 matches at 9 bases. The origin of this receptor is a woman aged 40 to 49 with acute COVID-19. CDR3 in DNA: TGTGCCAGCAACACACAGGGGGCCCGCTCCTACGAGCAGTACTTC. It translates to CASNTQGARSYEQYF.